This T cell receptor (beta chain) was recorded in a study of T cell responses to AZD1222 COVID-19 vaccine. Study-wide background: Second-dose groups at about 4 or about 12 weeks were pooled. The study, taken as a whole, reports: CD4 TCRs covered the whole spike, strongest at regions 160-218 and 743-854. Donors in the cohort were predominantly white British and more often female, and clonal diversity was possibly underestimated.

Trimming removed 3 bases from V and 7 bases from J, with 7 bases in between. Germline V gene lookup returns CDR1 LNHNV and CDR2 YYDKDF (reference sequence). CDR3 length: 12 residues. Data came from immunoSEQ multiplex PCR; TCRdb stores just in-frame clones and leaves some out. The sample consists of under 75,000 clones, about 85% of them appearing once. As for this clone: Its antigen is undetermined.

This receptor was identified in an adult in good health. Sequenced material: peripheral blood, taken on day 0 of AZD1222 vaccination. The chain is built from TRBV15 and TRBJ2-1; the D is unclear. CDR3 residues: CATSRTSNEQFF. The DNA of the CDR3 is TGTGCCACCAGCAGGACCTCTAATGAGCAGTTCTTC. Using reference TRBV15 and TRBJ2-1 for the parts outside the CDR3, the full variable domain is DAMVIQNPRYQVTQFGKPVTLSCSQTLNHNVMYWYQQKSSQAPKLLFHYYDKDFNNEADTPDNFQSRRPNTSFCFLDIRSPGLGDTAMYLCATSRTSNEQFFGPGTRLTVL.